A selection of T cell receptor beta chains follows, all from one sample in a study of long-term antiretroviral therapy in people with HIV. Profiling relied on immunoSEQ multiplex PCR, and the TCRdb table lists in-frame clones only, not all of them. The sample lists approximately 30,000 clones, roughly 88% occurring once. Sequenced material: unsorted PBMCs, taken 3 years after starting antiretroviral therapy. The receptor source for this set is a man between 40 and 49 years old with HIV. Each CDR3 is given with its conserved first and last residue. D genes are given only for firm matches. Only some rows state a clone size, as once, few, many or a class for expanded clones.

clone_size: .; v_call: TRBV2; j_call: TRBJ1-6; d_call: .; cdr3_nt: TGTGCCAGCAGTCGACCCCGGGACCGGAGCTCCTATAATTCACCCCTCCACTTT; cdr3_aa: CASSRPRDRSSYNSPLHF
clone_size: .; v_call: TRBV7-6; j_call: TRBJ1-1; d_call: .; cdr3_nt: TGTGCCAGCAGCTTACGTCCCACGGGGAACACTGAAGCTTTCTTT; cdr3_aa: CASSLRPTGNTEAFF
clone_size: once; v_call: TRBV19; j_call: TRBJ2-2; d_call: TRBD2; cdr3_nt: TGTGCCAGTAGTATAGTGGGGACTAGCGGGAGGCCTAACCTTTCGAACACCGGGGAGCTGTTTTTT; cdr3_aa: CASSIVGTSGRPNLSNTGELFF
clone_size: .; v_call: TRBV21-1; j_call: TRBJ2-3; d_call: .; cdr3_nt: TGTGCCAGCAGCTTTGGGAAGGGTGGAGCCGCAGATACGCAGTATTTT; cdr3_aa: CASSFGKGGAADTQYF
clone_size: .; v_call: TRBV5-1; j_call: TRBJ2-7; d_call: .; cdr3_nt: TGCGCCAGCAGCTTGGACGGCAGGGTGGAGGAGCAGTACTTC; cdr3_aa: CASSLDGRVEEQYF
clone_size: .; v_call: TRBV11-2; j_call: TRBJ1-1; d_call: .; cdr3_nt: TGTGCCAGCAGCTTAGGGCGGGGTTTAAGAACTGAAGCTTTCTTT; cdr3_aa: CASSLGRGLRTEAFF
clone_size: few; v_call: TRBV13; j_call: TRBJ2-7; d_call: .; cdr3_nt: TGTGCCAGCAGCTCCCAGGGGAAGGTCTACGAGCAGTACTTC; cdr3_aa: CASSSQGKVYEQYF
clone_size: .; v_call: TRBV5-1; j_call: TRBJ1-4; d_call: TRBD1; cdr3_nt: TGCGCCAGCAGCGAAGGACAGGGGGTTGGAAAACTGTTTTTT; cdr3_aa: CASSEGQGVGKLFF
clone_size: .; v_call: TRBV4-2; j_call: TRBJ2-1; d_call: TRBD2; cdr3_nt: TGTGCCAGCACCCGAAGGGGCGCGGGGACTAGCGGGAGGGGTTACAATGAGCAGTTCTTC; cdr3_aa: CASTRRGAGTSGRGYNEQFF
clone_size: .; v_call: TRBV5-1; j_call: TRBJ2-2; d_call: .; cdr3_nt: TGCGCCAGCAGCCCAATTGATCTCACCGGGGAGCTGTTTTTT; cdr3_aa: CASSPIDLTGELFF
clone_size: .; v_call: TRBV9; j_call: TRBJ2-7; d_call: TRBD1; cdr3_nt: TGTGCCAGCAGCGCTACAGGGGCCAACTCCTACGAGCAGTACTTC; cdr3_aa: CASSATGANSYEQYF
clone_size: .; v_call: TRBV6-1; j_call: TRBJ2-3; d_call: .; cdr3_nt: TGTGCCAGCAGTGAACACGGGAGTAGCACAGATACGCAGTATTTT; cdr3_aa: CASSEHGSSTDTQYF
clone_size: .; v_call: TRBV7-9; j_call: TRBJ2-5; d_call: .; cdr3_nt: TGTGCCAGCAGCCTGGGGGACCTCAAAGAGACCCAGTACTTC; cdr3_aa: CASSLGDLKETQYF
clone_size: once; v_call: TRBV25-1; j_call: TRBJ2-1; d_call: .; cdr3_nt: TGTGCCAGCAGTGATGCCCGGGCCCCCTACAATGAGCAGTTCTTC; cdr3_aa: CASSDARAPYNEQFF
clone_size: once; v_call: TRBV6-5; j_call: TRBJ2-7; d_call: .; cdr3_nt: TGTGCCAGCAGTTTCACCGGGGACACCTACGAGCAGTACTTC; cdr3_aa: CASSFTGDTYEQYF
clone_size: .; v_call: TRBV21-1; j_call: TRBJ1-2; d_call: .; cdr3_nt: TGTGCCAGCAGTACGGACAGGGGTGGCTACACCTTC; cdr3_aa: CASSTDRGGYTF
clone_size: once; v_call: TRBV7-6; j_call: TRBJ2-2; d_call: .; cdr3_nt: TGTGCCAGCAGCTCCCCGGACAGAGGTTCCGCCGGGGAGCTGTTTTTT; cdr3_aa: CASSSPDRGSAGELFF
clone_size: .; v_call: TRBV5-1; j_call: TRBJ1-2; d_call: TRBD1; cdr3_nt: TGCGCCAGCAGCGGAACAGGGGGTGCGGCTGGCTACACCTTC; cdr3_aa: CASSGTGGAAGYTF
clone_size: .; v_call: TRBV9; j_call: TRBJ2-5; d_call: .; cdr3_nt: TGTGCCAGCAGCGTAGCCGGATCCGGCGGAGAGACCCAGTACTTC; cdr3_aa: CASSVAGSGGETQYF
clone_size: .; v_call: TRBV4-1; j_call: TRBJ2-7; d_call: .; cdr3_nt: TGCGCCAGCAGCCAAACCGGGACCTACCTTGGGACCTACGAGCAGTACTTC; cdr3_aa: CASSQTGTYLGTYEQYF
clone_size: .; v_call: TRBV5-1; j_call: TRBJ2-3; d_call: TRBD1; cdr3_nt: TGCGCCAGCAGCTCACAGGGGCAGAGGGATACGCAGTATTTT; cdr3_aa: CASSSQGQRDTQYF
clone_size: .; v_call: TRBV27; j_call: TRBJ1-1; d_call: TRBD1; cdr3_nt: TGTGCCAGCAGTTTCCGGGACAGGATGAACACTGAAGCTTTCTTT; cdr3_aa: CASSFRDRMNTEAFF
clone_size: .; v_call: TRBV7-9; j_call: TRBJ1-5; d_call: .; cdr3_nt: TGTGCCAGCAGCTTAGCGGGGGATCAGCCCCAGCATTTT; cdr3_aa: CASSLAGDQPQHF
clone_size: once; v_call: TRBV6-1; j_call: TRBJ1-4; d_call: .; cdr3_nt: TGTGCCAGCAGTGTATCCCGGGACACCGGGGGGGAAAAACTGTTTTTT; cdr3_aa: CASSVSRDTGGEKLFF
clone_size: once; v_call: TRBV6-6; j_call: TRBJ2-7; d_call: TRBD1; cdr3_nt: TGTGCCAGCAGGTTGGACAGGAGATACGATTCCGAGCAGTACTTC; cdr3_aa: CASRLDRRYDSEQYF
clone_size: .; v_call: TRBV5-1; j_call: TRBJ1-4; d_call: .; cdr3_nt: TGCGCCAGCAGCTCCAGGTCTGGGGAAAAACTGTTTTTT; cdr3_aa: CASSSRSGEKLFF
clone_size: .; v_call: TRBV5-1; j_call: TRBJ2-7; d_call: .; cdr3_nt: TGCGCCAGCAGCTCGACCGGGCCCAGCTCCTACGAGCAGTACTTC; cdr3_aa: CASSSTGPSSYEQYF
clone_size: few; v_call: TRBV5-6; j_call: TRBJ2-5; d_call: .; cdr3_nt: TGTGCCAGCAGCCATAGACAGACCCAAGAGACCCAGTACTTC; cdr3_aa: CASSHRQTQETQYF
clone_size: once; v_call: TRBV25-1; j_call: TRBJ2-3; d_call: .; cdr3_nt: TGTGCCAGCAGTGACAAGATACATACGCAGTATTTT; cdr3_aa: CASSDKIHTQYF
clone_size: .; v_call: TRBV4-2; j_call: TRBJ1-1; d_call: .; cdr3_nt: TGTGCCAGCAGCCAAACATTTATGAACACTGAAGCTTTCTTT; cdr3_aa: CASSQTFMNTEAFF
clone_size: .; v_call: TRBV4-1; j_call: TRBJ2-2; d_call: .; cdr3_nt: TGCGCCAGCAGCCAAGATGGAGCCAGTTCCCGGGAGCTGTTTTTT; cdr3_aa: CASSQDGASSRELFF
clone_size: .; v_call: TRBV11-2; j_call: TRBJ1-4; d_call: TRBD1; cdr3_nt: TGTGCCAGCAGCTTTGGACAGGGCTCGGAAAAACTGTTTTTT; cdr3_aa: CASSFGQGSEKLFF
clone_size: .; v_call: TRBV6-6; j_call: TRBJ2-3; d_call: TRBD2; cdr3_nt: TGTGCCAGTCAACTAGCGGTGGGCACAGATACGCAGTATTTT; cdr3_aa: CASQLAVGTDTQYF
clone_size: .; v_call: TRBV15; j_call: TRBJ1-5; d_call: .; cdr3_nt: TGTGCCACCAGCAGTGGGGGAAATCAGCCCCAGCATTTT; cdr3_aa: CATSSGGNQPQHF
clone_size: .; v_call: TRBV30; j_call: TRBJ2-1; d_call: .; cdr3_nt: TGTGCCTGGGGCAGCGGCGGGCCGAGCTACAATGAGCAGTTCTTC; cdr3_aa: CAWGSGGPSYNEQFF
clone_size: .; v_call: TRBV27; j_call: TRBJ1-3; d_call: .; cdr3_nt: TGTGCCAGCAGTTTGCCGGGACACTCTCCATCTTTCTCTGGAAACACCATATATTTT; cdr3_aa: CASSLPGHSPSFSGNTIYF
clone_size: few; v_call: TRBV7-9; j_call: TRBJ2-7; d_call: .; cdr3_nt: TGTGCCAGCACCATCGGTGGAGTGTGGAGCTCCTACGAGCAGTACTTC; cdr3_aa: CASTIGGVWSSYEQYF
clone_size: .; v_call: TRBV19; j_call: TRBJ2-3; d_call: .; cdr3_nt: TGTGCCAGTAGTACAGCAGACAGCTTGTACACAGATACGCAGTATTTT; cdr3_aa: CASSTADSLYTDTQYF
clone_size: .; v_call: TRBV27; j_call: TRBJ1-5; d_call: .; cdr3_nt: TGTGCCAGCAGTTTGAGGGCCCTCGGGGGGCCCCAGCATTTT; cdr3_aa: CASSLRALGGPQHF
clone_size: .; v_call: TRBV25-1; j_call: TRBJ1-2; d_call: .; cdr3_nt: TGTGCCAGCAGTGATCCCCGAGACTATGGCTACACCTTC; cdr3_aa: CASSDPRDYGYTF
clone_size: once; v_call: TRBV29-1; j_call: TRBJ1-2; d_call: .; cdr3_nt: TGCAGCGTCGAGCATGCGGGGCCCAACTATGGCTACACCTTC; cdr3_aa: CSVEHAGPNYGYTF
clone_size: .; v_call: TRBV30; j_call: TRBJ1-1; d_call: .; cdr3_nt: TGTGCCTGGGGGGGAATTATGAACACTGAAGCTTTCTTT; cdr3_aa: CAWGGIMNTEAFF
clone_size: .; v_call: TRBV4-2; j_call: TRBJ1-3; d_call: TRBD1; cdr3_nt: TGTGCCAGCAGCCCCCTGGCGACAGGGGGCTCTGGAAACACCATATATTTT; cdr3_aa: CASSPLATGGSGNTIYF
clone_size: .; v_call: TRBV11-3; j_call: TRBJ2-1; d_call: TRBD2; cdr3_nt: TGTGCCAGCAGCTTAACTAGCGGGGTATACAATGAGCAGTTCTTC; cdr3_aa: CASSLTSGVYNEQFF
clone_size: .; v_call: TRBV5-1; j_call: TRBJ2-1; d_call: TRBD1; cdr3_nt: TGCGCCAGCAGCTTGAACTACCGGGACAGGGTGAATGAGCAGTTCTTC; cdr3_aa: CASSLNYRDRVNEQFF
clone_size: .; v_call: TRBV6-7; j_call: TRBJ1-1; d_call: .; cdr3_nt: TGTGCCAGCAGTTACTCACTCAGGGGTGTAGTGCGGACTGAAGCTTTCTTT; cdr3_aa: CASSYSLRGVVRTEAFF
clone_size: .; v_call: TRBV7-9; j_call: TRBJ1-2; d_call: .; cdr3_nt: TGTGCCAGCAGCCTCGGAAAGGATGGCTACACCTTC; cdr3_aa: CASSLGKDGYTF
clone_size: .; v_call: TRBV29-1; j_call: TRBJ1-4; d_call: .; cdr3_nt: TGCAGCGTGTCTCGGGACGTATTGGGGGAAAAACTGTTTTTT; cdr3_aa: CSVSRDVLGEKLFF
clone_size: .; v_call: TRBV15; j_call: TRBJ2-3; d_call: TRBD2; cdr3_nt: TGTGCCACCAGCAGAGACCAAGCGGGAGGTGACACAGATACGCAGTATTTT; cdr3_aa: CATSRDQAGGDTDTQYF
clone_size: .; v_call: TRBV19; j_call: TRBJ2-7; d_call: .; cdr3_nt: TGTGCCAGCTCTCCGGCGGGATCCTCCTACGAGCAGTACTTC; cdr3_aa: CASSPAGSSYEQYF
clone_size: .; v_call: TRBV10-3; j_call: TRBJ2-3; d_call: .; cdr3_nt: TGTGCCGCGACGGACCTAGTCGGTGAGGGGAGAGATACGCAGTATTTT; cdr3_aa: CAATDLVGEGRDTQYF
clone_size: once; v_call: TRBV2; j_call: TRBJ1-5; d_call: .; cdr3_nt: TGTGCCAGCCGACCCCTGAATCAGCCCCAGCATTTT; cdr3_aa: CASRPLNQPQHF
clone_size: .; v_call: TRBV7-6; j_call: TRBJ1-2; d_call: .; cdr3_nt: TGTGCCAGCAGCCCAGGGGTTTTAGGTGGCTACACCTTC; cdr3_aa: CASSPGVLGGYTF
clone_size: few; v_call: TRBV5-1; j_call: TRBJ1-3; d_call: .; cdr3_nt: TGCGCCAGCAGCTTGTTAGGGCCAGCCTCTGGAAACACCATATATTTT; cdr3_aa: CASSLLGPASGNTIYF
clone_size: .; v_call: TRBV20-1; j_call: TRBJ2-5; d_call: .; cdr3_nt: TGCAGTGCTCTGGGCCAAGAGACCCAGTACTTC; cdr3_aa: CSALGQETQYF
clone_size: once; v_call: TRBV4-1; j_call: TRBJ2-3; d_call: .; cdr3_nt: TGCGCCAGCAGCTTAACAGAAAGCACAGATACGCAGTATTTT; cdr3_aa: CASSLTESTDTQYF
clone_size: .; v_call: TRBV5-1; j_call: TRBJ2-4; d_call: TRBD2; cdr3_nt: TGCGCCAGCAGCTTTAGCGGGGAGACGAACATTCAGTACTTC; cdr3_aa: CASSFSGETNIQYF
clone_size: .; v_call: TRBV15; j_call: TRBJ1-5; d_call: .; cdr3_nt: TGTGCCACCAGCGAGGACGGGAGGGGGGGTCAGCCCCAGCATTTT; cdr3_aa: CATSEDGRGGQPQHF
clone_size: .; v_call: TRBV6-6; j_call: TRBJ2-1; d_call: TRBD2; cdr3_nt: TGTGCCAGCAGTTACCCCAATCTAGCGGGTGAGCAGTTCTTC; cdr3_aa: CASSYPNLAGEQFF
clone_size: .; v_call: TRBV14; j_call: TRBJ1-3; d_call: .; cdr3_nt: TGTGCCAGCAGCCAAGACCGAGGGTTCTCTGGAAACACCATATATTTT; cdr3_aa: CASSQDRGFSGNTIYF